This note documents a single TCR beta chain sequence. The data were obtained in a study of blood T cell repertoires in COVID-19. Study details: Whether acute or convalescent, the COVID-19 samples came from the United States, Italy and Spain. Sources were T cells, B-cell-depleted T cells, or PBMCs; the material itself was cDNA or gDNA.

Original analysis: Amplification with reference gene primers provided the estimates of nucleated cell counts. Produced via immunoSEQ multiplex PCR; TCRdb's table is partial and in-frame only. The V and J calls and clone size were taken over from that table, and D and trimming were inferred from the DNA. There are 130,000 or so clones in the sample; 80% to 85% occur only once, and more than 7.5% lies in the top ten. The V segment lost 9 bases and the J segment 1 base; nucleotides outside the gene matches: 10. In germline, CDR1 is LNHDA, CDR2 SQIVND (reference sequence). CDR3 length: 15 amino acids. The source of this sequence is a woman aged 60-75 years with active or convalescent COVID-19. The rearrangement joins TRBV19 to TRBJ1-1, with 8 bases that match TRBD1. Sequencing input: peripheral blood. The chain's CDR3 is CASRTGLDRNTEAFF. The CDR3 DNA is TGTGCCAGCCGGACAGGGTTGGACCGGAACACTGAAGCTTTCTTT.